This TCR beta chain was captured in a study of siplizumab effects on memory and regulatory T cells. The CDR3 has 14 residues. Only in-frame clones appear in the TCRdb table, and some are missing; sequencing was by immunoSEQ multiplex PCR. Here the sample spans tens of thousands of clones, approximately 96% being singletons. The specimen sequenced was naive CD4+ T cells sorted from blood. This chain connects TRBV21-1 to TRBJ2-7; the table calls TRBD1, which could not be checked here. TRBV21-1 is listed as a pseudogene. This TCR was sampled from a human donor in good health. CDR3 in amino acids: CASSKGFRGHEQYF. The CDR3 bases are TGTGCCAGCAGCAAGGGGTTCAGGGGTCACGAGCAGTACTTC.